This is a list of T cell receptor beta chains from one sample in a study of T cells after yellow fever vaccination. MiXCR, run by TCRdb on the 5' RACE reads, gives a single entry per CDR3 protein. The sample lists some 390,000 distinct CDR3 sequences; under 7.5% were seen once. The sample in question was PBMCs, obtained 5 days after the yellow fever booster vaccination. These receptors came from a young man who received the YFV17D yellow fever vaccine. Each CDR3 is given with its conserved first and last residue.

>TRBV28|TRBJ2-7
CLVGTGGARGRYEQYF
>TRBV20-1|TRBJ2-4
CSARGQGLAKNIQYF
>TRBV5-1|TRBJ2-3
CASSKERGPTDTQYF
>TRBV24-1|TRBJ2-3
CATSDSTSGASTDTQYF
>TRBV5-4|TRBJ2-1
CASSSGGDRGQFF
>TRBV2|TRBJ2-1
CASRGTSGAHEQFF
>TRBV10-3|TRBJ1-5
CATRQDNSNQPQHF
>TRBV29-1|TRBJ2-5
CSALAGGLETQYF
>TRBV7-2|TRBJ2-5
CASSLAGGLYF
>TRBV11-2|TRBJ2-7
CASSLEWGYEQYF
>TRBV7-2|TRBJ1-2
CASSVRDSPLTNYGYTF
>TRBV5-5|TRBJ2-2
CASSLAGGATGELFF
>TRBV7-3|TRBJ2-5
CASSLTVSGRQETQYF
>TRBV10-3|TRBJ2-2
CAISGRGLDTGELFF
>TRBV5-4|TRBJ2-7
CASSSGQARSSYEQYF
>TRBV25-1|TRBJ2-2
CASSGGPRGTGELFF
>TRBV7-2|TRBJ1-2
CASSLLAREYGYTF
>TRBV20-1|TRBJ1-4
CSARDRVATNEKLFF
>TRBV12-3/TRBV12-4|TRBJ2-4
CASSLVRVQTLAKNIQYF
>TRBV11-2|TRBJ1-3
CASGGGVDGNTIYF
>TRBV10-3|TRBJ2-5
CAISESIGTENQETQYF
>TRBV19|TRBJ1-5
CASSMHGGPQHF
>TRBV27|TRBJ2-5
CASKWQGREETQYF
>TRBV20-1|TRBJ2-4
CSAQTSGAKNIQYF
>TRBV18|TRBJ2-2
CASSPQSRFTGELFF
>TRBV5-4|TRBJ2-7
CAGSWDFSYEQYF
>TRBV2|TRBJ2-5
CASSPTGLETQYF
>TRBV19|TRBJ2-2
CASSIMGGDYTGELFF
>TRBV3-1|TRBJ2-1
CASSLTGSLNNEQFF
>TRBV28|TRBJ2-1
CASSLLGDYNEQFF
>TRBV5-1|TRBJ1-3
CASSYDRLRALSSGNTIYF
>TRBV2|TRBJ1-1
CASSGAGTTEAFF
>TRBV14|TRBJ2-7
CASSQGTGMRYEQYF
>TRBV7-2|TRBJ2-3
CASSKDGGRAQYF
>TRBV25-1|TRBJ1-4
CASRQGTEKLFF
>TRBV29-1|TRBJ1-6
CSVRTGNSNSPLHF
>TRBV7-2|TRBJ2-7
CASSLTGSNHEQYF
>TRBV18|TRBJ2-3
CASRVGTDTQYF
>TRBV20-1|TRBJ2-7
CSAPPGSGSSDEQYF
>TRBV6-5|TRBJ2-2
CATESKVGFRLKDERTGELFF
>TRBV12-3/TRBV12-4|TRBJ2-1
CASSLDRAYNEQFF
>TRBV20-1|TRBJ2-7
CSATRVGQRF
>TRBV7-9|TRBJ1-1
CASSYSGQGALAFF
>TRBV30|TRBJ2-3
CAWSVPSTDTQYF
>TRBV27|TRBJ2-5
CASSSARIGQGETQYF
>TRBV11-2|TRBJ2-2
CASSLHRGMRGRGGGELFF
>TRBV6-5|TRBJ1-1
CASSYGPGRGSEAFF